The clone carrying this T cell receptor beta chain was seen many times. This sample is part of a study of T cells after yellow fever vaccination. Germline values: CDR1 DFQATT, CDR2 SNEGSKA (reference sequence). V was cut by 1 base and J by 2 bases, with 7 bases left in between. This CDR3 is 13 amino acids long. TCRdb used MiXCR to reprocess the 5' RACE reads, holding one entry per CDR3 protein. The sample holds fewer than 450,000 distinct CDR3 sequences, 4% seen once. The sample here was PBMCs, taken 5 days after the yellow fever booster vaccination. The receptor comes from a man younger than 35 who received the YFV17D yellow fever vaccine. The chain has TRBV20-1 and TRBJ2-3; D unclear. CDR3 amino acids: CSARVGYTDTQYF. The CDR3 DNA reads TGCAGTGCTAGAGTGGGCTACACAGATACGCAGTATTTT.